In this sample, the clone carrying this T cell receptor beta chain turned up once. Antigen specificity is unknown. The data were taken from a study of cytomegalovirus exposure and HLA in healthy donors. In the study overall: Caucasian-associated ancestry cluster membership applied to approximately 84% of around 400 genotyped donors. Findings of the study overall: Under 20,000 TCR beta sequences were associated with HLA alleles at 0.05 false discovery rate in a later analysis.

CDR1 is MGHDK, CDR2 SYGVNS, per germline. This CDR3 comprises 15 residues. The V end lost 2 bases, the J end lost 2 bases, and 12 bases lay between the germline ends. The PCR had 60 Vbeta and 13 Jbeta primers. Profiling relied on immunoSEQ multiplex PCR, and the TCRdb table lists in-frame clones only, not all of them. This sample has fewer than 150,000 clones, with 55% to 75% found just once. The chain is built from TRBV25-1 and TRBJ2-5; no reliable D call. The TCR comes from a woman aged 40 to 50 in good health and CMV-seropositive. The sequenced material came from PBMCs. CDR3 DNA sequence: TGTGCCAGCAGTGAAAACTCCCCGTCACAAGAGACCCAGTACTTC. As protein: CASSENSPSQETQYF.